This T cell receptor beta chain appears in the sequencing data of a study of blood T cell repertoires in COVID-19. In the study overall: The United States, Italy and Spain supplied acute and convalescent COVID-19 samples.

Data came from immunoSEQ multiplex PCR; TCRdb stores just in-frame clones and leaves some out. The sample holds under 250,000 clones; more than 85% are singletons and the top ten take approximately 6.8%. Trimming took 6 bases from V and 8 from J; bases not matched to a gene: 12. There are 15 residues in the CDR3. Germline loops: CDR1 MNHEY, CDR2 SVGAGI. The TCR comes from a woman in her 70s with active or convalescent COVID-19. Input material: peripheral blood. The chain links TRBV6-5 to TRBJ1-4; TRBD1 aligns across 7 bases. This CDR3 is CASRRRQGEGEKLFF. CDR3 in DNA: TGTGCCAGCAGACGCCGACAGGGAGAGGGAGAAAAACTGTTTTTT.